These 19 T cell receptor beta chains were all obtained from the same sample, sequenced in a study of blood T cell repertoires in COVID-19. Profiled with immunoSEQ multiplex PCR; TCRdb holds only in-frame clones, not every one. The table lists 150,000 to 200,000 clones, roughly 80% of them singletons. Sample: PBMCs or T cells enriched from blood (not recorded which). These receptors all come from a man between 60 and 75 years old who had been exposed to COVID-19.

This clone has a handful of counts. V and J are TRBV19 and TRBJ2-7; 8 nucleotides match TRBD1. The CDR3 sequence is 15 residues long. J was trimmed by 5 bases and V by 3 bases; bases with no gene match: 9. Per the germline V gene, CDR1 is LNHDA and CDR2 is SQIVND (reference sequence). The CDR3 DNA reads as TGTGCCAGTAGTATTCAACCGGGACAGGTCAACGAGCAGTACTTC. It encodes CASSIQPGQVNEQYF.

The chain couples TRBV2 to TRBJ2-5; unclear D gene. CDR1 and CDR2 from the germline V gene are SNHLY and FYNNEI. The CDR3 sequence is 14 residues long. V was cut by 3 bases and J by 1 base, with 9 bases left in between. The DNA of the CDR3 is TGTGCCAGCAGTGATCATTCCCCCCAAGAGACCCAGTACTTC. Translating gives CASSDHSPQETQYF.

The J gene is TRBJ2-5, the V gene TRBV7-9; D remains unclear. V was clipped by 5 bases and J by 0 bases, with 7 bases between them. CDR3 length equals 13 residues. The germline CDR1 and CDR2 sequences are SEHNR and FQNEAQ (reference sequence). The CDR3 sequence: CASSAVNQETQYF. The DNA of the CDR3 is TGTGCCAGCAGCGCGGTCAACCAAGAGACCCAGTACTTC.

The chain carries TRBV9 and TRBJ1-3, with D possibly TRBD1 on 6 matching bases. This CDR3 contains 15 residues. Germline V gene lookup returns CDR1 SGDLS and CDR2 YYNGEE. Trimming shortened V by 1 base and J by 0 bases, and 8 bases separated the two germline ends. In DNA form, the CDR3 reads TGTGCCAGCAGCGTATGGGACAACTCTGGAAACACCATATATTTT. Amino acid sequence: CASSVWDNSGNTIYF.

The chain is built from TRBV15 and TRBJ1-1; the match to TRBD1 covers 8 bases. J gave up 7 bases and V 0 bases, and 7 bases lay outside the gene matches. The CDR3 contains 15 residues. Per germline, CDR1 LNHNV and CDR2 YYDKDF (reference sequence). CDR3 sequence: CATSRDLGQGNEAFF. CDR3 DNA: TGTGCCACCAGCAGAGATCTAGGACAGGGAAATGAAGCTTTCTTT.

The chain employs TRBV10-3 and TRBJ1-3, with D maybe TRBD1 (6 bases). Germline loops: CDR1 ENHRY, CDR2 SYGVKD. The CDR3 extends over 16 amino acids. Trimming took 0 bases from V and 2 from J, leaving 11 bases between them. For the CDR3, the DNA is TGTGCCATCAGTGAGTCCGGGACACCAACTGGAAACACCATATATTTT. This codes for CAISESGTPTGNTIYF.

This rearrangement joins TRBV5-1 to TRBJ1-1; 9 bases are a match to TRBD1. The germline V gene encodes CDR1 SGHRS and CDR2 YFSETQ. The CDR3 runs to 16 residues. Germline trimming cut 3 bases from V and 0 bases from J; bases unmatched to any gene: 6. CDR3 loop: CASSSDRGNMNTEAFF. Written as DNA, the CDR3 is TGCGCCAGCAGCTCCGACAGGGGGAATATGAACACTGAAGCTTTCTTT.

This clone was recorded only once. The chain couples TRBV30 to TRBJ2-7, with D possibly matching TRBD2 (5 bases). Germline loops: CDR1 GTSNPN, CDR2 SVGIG (reference sequence). V lost 5 bases, J lost 0 bases, and 23 bases lay in between. The CDR3 extends over 17 amino acids. The CDR3: CAWRIYRSGRSSYEQYF. The CDR3 DNA follows: TGTGCCTGGCGGATTTATCGTTCGGGAAGGAGCTCCTACGAGCAGTACTTC.

The chain has TRBV5-4 and TRBJ2-5, with a weak D call TRBD2 (5 bases). The CDR3 consists of 15 residues. Germline V gene sequence: CDR1 SGHNT, CDR2 YYREEE (reference sequence). V was trimmed by 1 base and J by 5 bases, leaving 15 bases between them. CDR3 loop: CASSLPLGLSETQYF. CDR3 DNA sequence: TGTGCCAGCAGCTTGCCCCTCGGACTTTCGGAGACCCAGTACTTC.

This CDR3 reads CASTKQGLRYGYTF. The CDR3 DNA reads as TGTGCCAGCACTAAACAGGGGTTACGATATGGCTACACCTTC. The V call is TRBV6-5, the J call TRBJ1-2, with 7 bases lining up with TRBD1. The CDR3 length is 14 residues. With 7 bases clipped from V and 5 bases from J, the junction kept 10 bases outside the gene matches. The germline gives CDR1 MNHEY, CDR2 SVGAGI.

V usage is TRBV28 and J usage is TRBJ2-7, with a weak D call TRBD2 (5 bases). CDR3 length: 16 amino acids. Trimming took 2 bases from V and 1 from J, leaving 15 bases between them. Germline CDR1 MDHEN, CDR2 SYDVKM. CDR3: CASSLNSVGSSYEQYF. DNA for the CDR3: TGTGCCAGCAGTTTAAATTCAGTAGGGAGTTCCTACGAGCAGTACTTC. The variable domain in full, with the rest retrieved from reference TRBV28 and TRBJ2-7, is DVKVTQSSRYLVKRTGEKVFLECVQDMDHENMFWYRQDPGLGLRLIYFSYDVKMKEKGDIPEGYSVSREKKERFSLILESASTNQTSMYLCASSLNSVGSSYEQYFGPGTRLTVT.

This clone was seen a few times. V gene TRBV2 combines with J gene TRBJ2-7; TRBD2 aligns across 7 bases. V lost 7 bases and J lost 1; bases outside the gene matches: 7. The CDR3 spans 14 residues. Germline lookup yields CDR1 SNHLY and CDR2 FYNNEI. Here the CDR3 DNA reads TGTGCCAGCACGTTCGGGGGAGGGTCCTACGAGCAGTACTTC. The encoded protein is CASTFGGGSYEQYF.

This clone has just one count. The chain joins TRBV12-3 or TRBV12-4 to TRBJ2-7; D not certain. This CDR3 has 12 residues. Deletions cut 2 bases from V and 2 bases from J, with 4 bases between. The CDR3 DNA reads as TGTGCCAGCAGTTTACGGGCCTACGAGCAGTACTTC. Translating it yields CASSLRAYEQYF.

The rearrangement joins TRBV29-1 to TRBJ2-1; TRBD2 agrees at 10 bases. Germline CDR1 is SQVTM and CDR2 is ANQGSEA. With 6 bases clipped from V and 9 bases from J, the junction kept 14 bases outside the gene matches. This CDR3 has 15 residues. For the CDR3, the DNA is TGCAGCGTGGATAGAGGTCTAGCGGGAGTGGGTGAGCAGTTCTTC. Protein: CSVDRGLAGVGEQFF.

The chain links TRBV10-3 to TRBJ1-1; tentatively, D is TRBD1 (6 bases). This CDR3 comprises 13 residues. Germline V gene data show CDR1 as ENHRY and CDR2 as SYGVKD. Trimming pared 8 bases from V and 0 bases from J, leaving 10 bases between. This chain's CDR3 is CAIVGAMNTEAFF. The DNA of the CDR3 is TGTGCCATCGTGGGGGCAATGAACACTGAAGCTTTCTTT.

The CDR3 nucleotides are TGTGCCAGCAGAGGTTGGGCAGAAGGAAAACTGTTTTTT. Amino acids: CASRGWAEGKLFF. V and J are TRBV5-8 and TRBJ1-4; no firm D call. V was shortened by 5 bases and J by 10 bases, with 15 bases between the two germline ends. The CDR3 sequence is 13 residues long. The germline V gene encodes CDR1 SGHTS and CDR2 YDEGEE. The full variable domain, in which reference TRBV5-8 and TRBJ1-4 provide the parts outside the CDR3, is EAGVTQSPTHLIKTRGQQATLRCSPISGHTSVYWYQQALGLGLQFLLWYDEGEERNRGNFPPRFSGRQFPNYSSELNVNALELEDSALYLCASRGWAEGKLFFGSGTQLSVL.

The rearrangement joins TRBV5-4 to TRBJ1-5, with 7 bases aligning to TRBD1. CDR3 length equals 14 residues. In germline, CDR1 is SGHNT, CDR2 YYREEE (reference sequence). V lost 5 bases and J lost 4; bases outside the gene matches: 6. The CDR3 DNA is TGTGCCAGCAGTACCGGGACAGATAATCAGCCCCAGCATTTT. Translating it yields CASSTGTDNQPQHF. The variable domain in full, completed from reference TRBV5-4 and TRBJ1-5, reads ETGVTQSPTHLIKTRGQQVTLRCSSQSGHNTVSWYQQALGQGPQFIFQYYREEENGRGNFPPRFSGLQFPNYSSELNVNALELDDSALYLCASSTGTDNQPQHFGDGTRLSIL.

J is TRBJ2-7 and V is TRBV30, with 12 bases fitting TRBD2. Germline V gene sequence: CDR1 GTSNPN, CDR2 SVGIG (reference sequence). The ends lost 3 bases at V and 2 bases at J; junction bases unmatched: 5. The CDR3 runs to 15 residues. CDR3: CAWRASGRAAYEQYF. The CDR3 DNA is TGTGCCTGGAGAGCTAGCGGGAGGGCGGCCTACGAGCAGTACTTC.

The gene calls are TRBV24-1 and TRBJ1-1; TRBD1 matches at 10 bases. This CDR3 has 15 amino acids. The J segment lost 4 bases and the V segment lost 4 bases, leaving 5 bases of the junction unmatched. Germline CDR1 reads KGHDR; CDR2 reads SFDVKD. The CDR3 region has the DNA TGTGCCACCAGTGACCAGGGACAGGGGTCCACTGAAGCTTTCTTT. Residues: CATSDQGQGSTEAFF.